These 7 T cell receptor beta chains share one sample of origin, sequenced in a study of molecular identifiers for immune sequencing clone quantification. TCRdb reprocessed the PCR reads via MiXCR and lists one record per CDR3 protein. The table includes approximately 100,000 distinct CDR3 sequences, under 40% detected once. Sequencing was done on a sample of naive CD8+ T cells from blood, with Jurkat cell RNA spiked in. Sample subset: FACS-sorted CD8+CD4-CCR7+CD45RA+ naive T cells. These receptors all stem from a human donor in good health. Some libraries in this study had Jurkat cell RNA spiked in.

This clonotype was picked up a small number of times. The gene calls are TRBV11-1 and TRBJ1-1; D ambiguous. V was clipped by 2 bases and J by 0 bases, with 7 bases between them. Germline assignment: CDR1 SGHAT and CDR2 FQDESV (reference sequence). CDR3 length: 14 amino acids. The CDR3 spells CASSLYGMNTEAFF. The CDR3 DNA follows: TGTGCCAGCAGCTTATACGGTATGAACACTGAAGCTTTCTTT. The full variable domain, completed using reference TRBV11-1 and TRBJ1-1, is EAEVAQSPRYKITEKSQAVAFWCDPISGHATLYWYRQILGQGPELLVQFQDESVVDDSQLPKDRFSAERLKGVDSTLKIQPAELGDSAMYLCASSLYGMNTEAFFGQGTRLTVV.

The chain recombines TRBV19 with TRBJ2-2; D possibly corresponds to TRBD2 (6 bases). Trimming took off 3 bases at V and 4 bases at J, with 12 bases between the two ends. CDR1 and CDR2 (germline): LNHDA, SQIVND (reference sequence). This CDR3 is built from 15 residues. The CDR3 region is CASSILGGLTGELFF. In DNA, the CDR3 is TGTGCCAGTAGTATTTTGGGAGGCCTCACCGGGGAGCTGTTTTTT.

About this clonotype itself: The junction shows a germline mismatch at one end, possibly a read error. V usage is TRBV12-3 or TRBV12-4 and J usage is TRBJ2-5; TRBD2 aligns across 9 bases. This CDR3 is 14 amino acids long. The CDR3 here is CAGSFRLAEETQYF. CDR3 nucleotide sequence: TGTGCCGGCAGTTTTAGACTAGCGGAAGAGACCCAGTACTTC.

This clonotype is categorized as medium-sized (0.01 to 0.1%). This CDR3 is CASSFARTGVPEAFF. CDR3 bases: TGTGCCAGCAGTTTTGCTCGGACAGGGGTCCCTGAAGCTTTCTTT. The chain links TRBV28 to TRBJ1-1; 9 positions match TRBD1. Looked up from germline, CDR1 is MDHEN and CDR2 is SYDVKM. V shed 3 bases and J 6 bases; nucleotides not matched to a gene: 8. CDR3 length: 15 residues.

About this clonotype itself: This may be a read error, as it is one base from a much larger clone. The rearrangement joins TRBV6-6 to TRBJ2-2; possibly TRBD2 for D (5 bases). The CDR3 loop spans 11 amino acids. Germline V CDR1 and CDR2: MNHNY, SVGAGI (reference sequence). CDR3 in DNA: TGTGCCAGCAGTACACTGCGGAGGCTGCTTTTT. Translated: CASSTLRRLLF.

At least ten counts were recorded for this clonotype. The genes are TRBV6-6 and TRBJ2-2; TRBD1 might be the D (5 bases). From germline, CDR1 is MNHNY and CDR2 SVGAGI (reference sequence). V shed 3 bases and J shed 7 bases, with 15 bases lying between them. There are 15 residues in the CDR3. The CDR3 DNA is TGTGCCAGCAGTTATGTACAGGCTTATAACGGGGAGCTGTTTTTT. This translates into CASSYVQAYNGELFF.

This clonotype was recorded many times. The chain combines TRBV4-2 with TRBJ2-6; D might be TRBD1 (5 bases). CDR1 is LGHNA, CDR2 YNFKEQ, per germline. With 3 bases removed from V and 0 bases from J, the gap between germline ends came to 15 bases. The CDR3 extends over 18 amino acids. CDR3 in DNA: TGTGCCAGCAGCCAGGGTCCTCGACAGCCCTCTGGGGCCAACGTCCTGACTTTC. Protein product: CASSQGPRQPSGANVLTF.